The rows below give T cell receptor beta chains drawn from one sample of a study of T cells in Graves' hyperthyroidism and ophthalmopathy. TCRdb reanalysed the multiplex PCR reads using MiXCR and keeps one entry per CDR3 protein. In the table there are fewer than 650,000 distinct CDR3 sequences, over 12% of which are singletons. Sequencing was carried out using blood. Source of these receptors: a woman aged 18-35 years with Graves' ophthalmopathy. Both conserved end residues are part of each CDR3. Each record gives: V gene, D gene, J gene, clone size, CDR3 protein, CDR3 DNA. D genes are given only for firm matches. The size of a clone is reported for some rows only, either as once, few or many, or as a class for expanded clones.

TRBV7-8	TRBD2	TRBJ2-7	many	CASSPRLALPYEQYF	TGTGCCAGCAGCCCCAGACTAGCGCTACCCTACGAGCAGTACTTC
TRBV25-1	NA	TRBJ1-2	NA	CASSESGRTYDYTF	TGTGCCAGCAGTGAATCGGGCAGGACCTATGACTACACCTTC
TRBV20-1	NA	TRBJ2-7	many	CSANYWRRSSYEQYF	TGCAGTGCTAATTACTGGCGGAGAAGCTCCTACGAGCAGTACTTC
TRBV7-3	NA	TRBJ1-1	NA	CASSLTGRSTTEAFF	TGTGCCAGCAGCTTAACGGGGAGATCAACCACTGAAGCTTTCTTT
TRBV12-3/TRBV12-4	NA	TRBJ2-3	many	CASRQIRASVDLRGDTQYF	TGTGCCAGCAGACAGATACGGGCTAGCGTCGACCTTAGGGGAGATACGCAGTATTTT
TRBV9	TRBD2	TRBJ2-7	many	CASSVSGIEGYEQYF	TGTGCCAGCAGCGTTAGCGGGATAGAGGGCTACGAGCAGTACTTC
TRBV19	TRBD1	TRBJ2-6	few	CASSPKDRNTYFSGANVLTF	TGTGCCAGTAGTCCCAAGGACAGGAACACCTATTTCTCTGGGGCCAACGTCCTGACTTTC
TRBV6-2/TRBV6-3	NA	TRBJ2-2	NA	CASSYSLATGELFF	TGTGCCAGCAGTTACTCTCTGGCGACCGGGGAGCTGTTTTTT
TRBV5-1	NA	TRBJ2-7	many	CASSLGVSPYEQYF	TGCGCCAGCAGCTTGGGGGTCAGCCCCTACGAGCAGTACTTC
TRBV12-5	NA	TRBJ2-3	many	CASGLAGHPSTDTQYF	TGTGCTAGTGGTTTGGCGGGACACCCTAGCACAGATACGCAGTATTTT
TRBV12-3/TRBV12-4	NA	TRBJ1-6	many	CASSLISGGDSPLHF	TGTGCCAGCAGTTTAATATCGGGGGGCGATTCACCCCTCCACTTT
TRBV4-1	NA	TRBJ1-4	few	CASSRGGAGEKLFF	TGCGCCAGCAGCCGTGGGGGGGCGGGGGAAAAACTGTTTTTT
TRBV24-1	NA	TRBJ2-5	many	CATSDDRWETQYF	TGTGCCACCAGTGACGACCGGTGGGAGACCCAGTACTTC
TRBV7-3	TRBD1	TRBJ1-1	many	CASSKEGQWNTEAFF	TGTGCCAGCAGCAAAGAGGGACAGTGGAACACTGAAGCTTTCTTT
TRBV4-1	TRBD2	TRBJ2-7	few	CASSQTQRERSYEQYF	TGCGCCAGCAGCCAAACACAGCGGGAGCGTTCCTACGAGCAGTACTTC
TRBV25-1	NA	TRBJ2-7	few	CASSEWDGTYEQYF	TGTGCCAGCAGTGAGTGGGACGGTACCTACGAGCAGTACTTC
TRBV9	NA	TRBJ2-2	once	CASSAPRGDTGELFF	TGTGCCAGCAGCGCCCCGAGGGGTGACACCGGGGAGCTGTTTTTT
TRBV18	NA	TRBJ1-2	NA	CASSPRTDPDYGYTF	TGTGCCAGCTCACCTCGGACAGACCCGGATTATGGCTACACCTTC
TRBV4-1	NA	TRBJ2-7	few	CASSQVPDRTYEQYF	TGCGCCAGCAGCCAAGTCCCCGACAGGACCTACGAGCAGTACTTC
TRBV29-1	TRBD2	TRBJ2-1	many	CSGVEGLAGKYNEQFF	TGCAGCGGTGTGGAAGGACTAGCGGGAAAATACAATGAGCAGTTCTTC
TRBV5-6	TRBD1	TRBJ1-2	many	CASSLGTGENYGYTF	TGTGCCAGCAGCTTGGGGACAGGGGAAAACTATGGCTACACCTTC
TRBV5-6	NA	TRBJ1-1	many	CASSLAFPAAFISGRGTEAFF	TGTGCCAGCAGCTTGGCCTTTCCCGCGGCTTTCATTTCGGGGCGGGGAACTGAAGCTTTCTTT
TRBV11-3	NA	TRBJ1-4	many	CASSSQWTENEKLFF	TGTGCCAGCAGCTCCCAGTGGACCGAGAATGAAAAACTGTTTTTT
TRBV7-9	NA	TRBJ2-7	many	CASSRAGVSYEQYF	TGTGCCAGCTCCAGGGCAGGGGTGAGCTACGAGCAGTACTTC
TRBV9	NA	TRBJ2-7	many	CASSVGGVPSVYEQYF	TGTGCCAGCAGCGTAGGTGGGGTCCCTAGCGTCTACGAGCAGTACTTC
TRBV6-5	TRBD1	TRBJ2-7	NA	CASSFRTGGATNEQYF	TGTGCCAGCAGTTTTAGGACAGGGGGCGCAACGAACGAGCAGTACTTC
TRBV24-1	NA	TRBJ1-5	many	CATSDGDLHQPQHF	TGTGCCACCAGTGATGGGGACTTACATCAGCCCCAGCATTTT
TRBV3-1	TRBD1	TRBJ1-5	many	CASSPGRGVQGSFNQPQHF	TGTGCCAGCAGCCCCGGGCGCGGCGTACAGGGGTCCTTCAATCAGCCCCAGCATTTT
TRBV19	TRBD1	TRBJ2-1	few	CASSIGTGPNEQFF	TGTGCCAGTAGTATTGGGACAGGGCCCAATGAGCAGTTCTTC